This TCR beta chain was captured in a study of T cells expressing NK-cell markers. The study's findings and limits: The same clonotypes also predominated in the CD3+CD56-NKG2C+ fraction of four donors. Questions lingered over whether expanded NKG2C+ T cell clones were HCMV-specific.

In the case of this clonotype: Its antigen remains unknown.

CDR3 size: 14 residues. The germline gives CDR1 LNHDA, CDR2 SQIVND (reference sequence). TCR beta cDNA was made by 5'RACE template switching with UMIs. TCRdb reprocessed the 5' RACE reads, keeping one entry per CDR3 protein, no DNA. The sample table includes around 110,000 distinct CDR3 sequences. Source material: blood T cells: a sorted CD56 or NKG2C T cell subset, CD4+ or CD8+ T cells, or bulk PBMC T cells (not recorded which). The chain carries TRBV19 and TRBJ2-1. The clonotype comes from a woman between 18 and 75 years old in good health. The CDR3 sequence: CASSIDSPYNEQFF.